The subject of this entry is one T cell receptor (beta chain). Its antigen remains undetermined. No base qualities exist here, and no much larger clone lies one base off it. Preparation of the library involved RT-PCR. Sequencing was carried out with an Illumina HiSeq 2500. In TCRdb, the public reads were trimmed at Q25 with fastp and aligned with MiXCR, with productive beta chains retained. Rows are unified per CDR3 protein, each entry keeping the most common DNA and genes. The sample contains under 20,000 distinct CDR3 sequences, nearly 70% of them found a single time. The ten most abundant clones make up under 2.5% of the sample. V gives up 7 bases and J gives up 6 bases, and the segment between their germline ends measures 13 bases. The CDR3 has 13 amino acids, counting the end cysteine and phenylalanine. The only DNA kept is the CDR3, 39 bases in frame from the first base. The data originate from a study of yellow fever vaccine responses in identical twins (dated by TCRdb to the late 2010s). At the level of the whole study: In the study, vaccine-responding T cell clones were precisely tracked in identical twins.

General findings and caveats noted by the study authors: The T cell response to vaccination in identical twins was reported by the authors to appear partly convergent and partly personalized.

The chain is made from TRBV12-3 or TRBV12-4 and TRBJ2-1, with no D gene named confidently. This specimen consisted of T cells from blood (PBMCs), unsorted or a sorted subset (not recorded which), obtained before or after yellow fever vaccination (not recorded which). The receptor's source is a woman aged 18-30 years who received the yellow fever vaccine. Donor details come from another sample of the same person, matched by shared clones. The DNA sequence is TGTGCCAGCACCCTGGAGACTTCCAATGAGCAGTTCTTC. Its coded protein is CASTLETSNEQFF.